Below are 14 T cell receptor beta chains sequenced from a single sample in a study of identical twins. Each CDR3 protein gets one entry after TCRdb re-called the 5' RACE reads with MiXCR. This table holds about 240,000 distinct CDR3 sequences, approximately 7.8% found once. This sample also belongs to another study, concerning yellow fever vaccine responses in identical twins.

Material for sequencing was CD8+ T cells sorted from blood. Receptors were obtained from a young woman in good health.

The CDR3 is CASSEQNSYEQYF. In DNA form, the CDR3 reads TGTGCCAGCAGCGAACAAAACTCCTACGAGCAGTACTTC. The chain combines TRBV14 with TRBJ2-7, with unresolved D. V was trimmed by 5 bases and J by 0 bases, leaving 8 bases between them. Germline lookup yields CDR1 SGHDN and CDR2 FVKESK. This CDR3 comprises 13 residues.

There are a few counts of this clonotype. V and J are TRBV27 and TRBJ2-3; D remains ambiguous. Per the germline V gene, CDR1 is MNHEY and CDR2 is SMNVEV (reference sequence). V dropped 0 bases and J dropped 6 bases, with 7 bases sitting between them. The CDR3 loop spans 13 amino acids. CDR3 in amino acids: CASSLSPQDTQYF. The CDR3 DNA sequence: TGTGCCAGCAGTTTATCCCCCCAGGATACGCAGTATTTT.

The genes are TRBV10-1 and TRBJ2-2; D call uncertain. The length of the CDR3 is 15 residues. Germline V lookup: CDR1 WNHNN, CDR2 SYGVQD (reference sequence). V lost 3 bases and J lost 0, with 8 bases in between. CDR3 loop: CASSESVTNTGELFF. CDR3 nucleotide sequence: TGCGCCAGCAGTGAAAGCGTTACGAACACCGGGGAGCTGTTTTTT.

The J gene is TRBJ2-7, the V gene TRBV19, with 7 bases identical to TRBD1. Germline V gene data show CDR1 as LNHDA and CDR2 as SQIVND (reference sequence). The V segment lost 1 base and the J segment 0 bases; nucleotides outside the gene matches: 0. The CDR3 contains 14 residues. Written as DNA, the CDR3 is TGTGCCAGTAGTATAGGGGACAGCTCCTACGAGCAGTACTTC. The encoded protein is CASSIGDSSYEQYF.

The V and J genes are TRBV19 and TRBJ1-5, with 7 bases fitting TRBD1. Per the germline V gene, CDR1 is LNHDA and CDR2 is SQIVND (reference sequence). The CDR3 extends over 13 amino acids. Trimming took 8 bases from V and 0 from J; bases not matched to a gene: 1. CDR3 DNA sequence: TGTGCCAGTGGGACAGATAGCAATCAGCCCCAGCATTTT. This codes for CASGTDSNQPQHF.

This clonotype was seen more than once but under ten times. This chain joins TRBV20-1 and TRBJ2-7, with 13 bases lining up with TRBD2. Trimming cost V 3 bases and J 2 bases; bases outside gene matches: 7. Germline V gene lookup returns CDR1 DFQATT and CDR2 SNEGSKA (reference sequence). This CDR3 is built from 16 residues. The CDR3 spells CSASSTSGRAAYEQYF. In DNA, the CDR3 is TGCAGTGCTAGTTCTACTAGCGGGAGGGCCGCCTACGAGCAGTACTTC.

This clonotype showed up many times. The chain has TRBV20-1 and TRBJ2-1; TRBD2 might be the D (5 bases). Trimming pared 3 bases from V and 0 bases from J, leaving 12 bases between. The length of the CDR3 is 15 residues. The germline V gene has CDR1 DFQATT and CDR2 SNEGSKA (reference sequence). CDR3 region: CSASAPSGSYNEQFF. In nucleotides, the CDR3 is TGCAGTGCTAGTGCTCCCAGCGGCTCCTACAATGAGCAGTTCTTC.

This clonotype was observed a handful of times. The V call is TRBV5-5, the J call TRBJ2-4, with D unresolved. Germline V lookup: CDR1 SGHKS, CDR2 YYEKEE (reference sequence). CDR3 size: 14 residues. The V gene lost 4 bases and the J gene lost 9 bases, with 17 bases spanning the gap. This CDR3 reads CASSRKTVWAIQYF. CDR3 in DNA: TGTGCCAGCAGCCGGAAAACGGTCTGGGCCATTCAGTACTTC.

The chain employs TRBV2 and TRBJ2-5, with 13 bases matching TRBD2. Trimming cost V 8 bases and J 5 bases; bases outside gene matches: 5. The CDR3 is made up of 14 amino acids. The germline CDR1 and CDR2 sequences are SNHLY and FYNNEI. CDR3 coding DNA: TGTGCCAGCGTACTAGCGGGGGGGCCCGAGACCCAGTACTTC. Protein sequence: CASVLAGGPETQYF.

This clonotype was seen only a few times. The CDR3 DNA reads as TGTGCCAGCAGCCAAGTAGGGGCTGGGAATGGCTACACCTTC. This gives the protein CASSQVGAGNGYTF. The rearrangement joins TRBV14 to TRBJ1-2, with D possibly being TRBD1 (5 bases). Trimming removed 1 base at V and 6 bases at J, with 12 bases between. CDR3 length: 14 residues. The germline V gene has CDR1 SGHDN and CDR2 FVKESK.

This clonotype was found a few times. V is TRBV28 and J is TRBJ2-7; D call uncertain. CDR1 and CDR2 from the germline V gene are MDHEN and SYDVKM. The CDR3 covers 12 residues. The ends were cut back, 6 bases at V and 2 bases at J, with 8 bases in the middle. Here the CDR3 DNA reads TGTGCCAGCAGCATGGGAACCTACGAGCAGTACTTC. Amino acid sequence: CASSMGTYEQYF.

This clonotype was picked up many times. The CDR3 nucleotides are TGTGCCAGCAACCCTCCGGGACTACCCTACAATGAGCAGTTCTTC. Translated, it gives CASNPPGLPYNEQFF. The chain recombines TRBV6-5 with TRBJ2-1, with TRBD2 identical over 7 bases. Germline V gives CDR1 MNHEY, CDR2 SVGAGI. The J segment lost 2 bases and the V segment lost 7 bases, leaving 8 bases of the junction unmatched. CDR3 length equals 15 residues.

The chain uses TRBV4-2 and TRBJ2-7; D ambiguous. There are 13 residues in the CDR3. Per the germline V gene, CDR1 is LGHNA and CDR2 is YNFKEQ. CDR3 bases: TGTGCCAGCAGCCCTGAGGTGCTCTGCGAGGAGTACGTC. Translating it yields CASSPEVLCEEYV.

The chain combines TRBV6-6 with TRBJ1-1; D is unclear. Trimming removed 6 bases from V and 1 base from J, with 9 bases in between. This CDR3 is built from 13 residues. CDR1 is MNHNY and CDR2 is SVGAGI in the germline V gene (reference sequence). CDR3 region: CASRSLGNTEAFF. The CDR3 DNA reads TGTGCCAGCAGATCTTTGGGGAACACTGAAGCTTTCTTT.